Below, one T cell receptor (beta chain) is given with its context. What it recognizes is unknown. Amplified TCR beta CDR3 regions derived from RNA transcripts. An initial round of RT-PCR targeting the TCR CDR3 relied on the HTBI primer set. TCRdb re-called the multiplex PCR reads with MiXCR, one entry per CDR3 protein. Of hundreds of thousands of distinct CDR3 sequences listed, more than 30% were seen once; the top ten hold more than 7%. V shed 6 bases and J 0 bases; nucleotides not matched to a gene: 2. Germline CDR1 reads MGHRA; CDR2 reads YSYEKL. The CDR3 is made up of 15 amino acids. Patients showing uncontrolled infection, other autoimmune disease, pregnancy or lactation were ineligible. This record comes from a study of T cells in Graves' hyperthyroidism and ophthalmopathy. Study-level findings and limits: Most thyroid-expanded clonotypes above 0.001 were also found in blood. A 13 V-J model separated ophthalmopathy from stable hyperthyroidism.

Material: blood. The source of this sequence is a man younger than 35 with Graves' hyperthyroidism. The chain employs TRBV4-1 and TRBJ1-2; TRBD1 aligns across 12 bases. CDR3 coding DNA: TGCGCCAGCAGGGGGACAGGGGGCACTAACTATGGCTACACCTTC. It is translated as CASRGTGGTNYGYTF.